Following are 4 T cell receptor beta chains from one sample sequenced in a study of blood T cell repertoires in COVID-19. Produced via immunoSEQ multiplex PCR; TCRdb's table is partial and in-frame only. The table has about 300,000 clones, 87% seen once. The material sequenced was peripheral blood. These receptors came from a middle-aged woman who had recovered from COVID-19.

This chain connects TRBV19 to TRBJ1-1; TRBD1 matches at 8 bases. V trimming: 0 bases; J trimming: 1 base; junction bases outside the gene matches: 4. CDR1 and CDR2 (germline): LNHDA, SQIVND (reference sequence). The CDR3 is 16 residues long. The DNA for the CDR3 is TGTGCCAGTAGTATAGATCTTGGACAGGGGAACACTGAAGCTTTCTTT. It translates to CASSIDLGQGNTEAFF.

This chain connects TRBV5-1 to TRBJ2-7; 7 positions match TRBD1. Germline V lookup: CDR1 SGHRS, CDR2 YFSETQ. V trimming: 0 bases; J trimming: 3 bases; junction bases outside the gene matches: 6. The CDR3 is 15 residues long. The CDR3 protein is CASSLVQGEIYEQYF. As DNA, the CDR3 is TGCGCCAGCAGCTTGGTTCAGGGGGAGATCTACGAGCAGTACTTC.

In DNA, the CDR3 is TGTGCCTGGAACGCGGGGGTGGAGACCCAGTACTTC. It specifies CAWNAGVETQYF. V and J are TRBV30 and TRBJ2-5; 7 bases map to TRBD2. Per germline, CDR1 GTSNPN and CDR2 SVGIG (reference sequence). The V segment lost 4 bases and the J segment 5 bases; nucleotides outside the gene matches: 4. The CDR3 contains 12 residues.

This chain links TRBV2 with TRBJ1-2; D might be TRBD1 (5 bases). Between the trimmed V and J ends, which lost 2 bases and 7 bases, there was a span of 11 bases. Germline CDR1 SNHLY, CDR2 FYNNEI. CDR3 length: 13 residues. The CDR3 here is CASSELREGGYTF. The CDR3 coding sequence is TGTGCCAGCAGTGAACTCAGGGAAGGTGGCTACACCTTC.